This T cell receptor (beta chain) was recorded in a study of cytomegalovirus exposure and HLA in healthy donors. Study outcomes and limitations: Reportedly, fewer N-insertions than the approximately 700-donor mean appeared in an Asian-associated ancestry cluster in a later analysis.

In the case of this clone: Its cognate antigen is unknown.

PCR involved 60 Vbeta and 13 Jbeta primers. The method was immunoSEQ multiplex PCR; TCRdb's version includes in-frame clones alone and lacks a portion of them. Here the sample spans 95,000 to 100,000 clones, 65% to 80% being singletons. The germline V and J ends were trimmed by 2 bases and 6 bases, with 13 bases remaining between them. The CDR3 is made up of 15 amino acids. Germline assignment: CDR1 SGHTA and CDR2 FQGTGA. The sequenced sample consisted of PBMCs. This chain uses TRBV7-3 with TRBJ2-2, with D possibly matching TRBD1 (5 bases). The origin of this receptor is a woman in her thirties or forties in good health and CMV-seronegative. The CDR3 nucleotides are TGTGCCAGCAGCTTAGATCACAGGATGGCCGGGGAGCTGTTTTTT. It codes for CASSLDHRMAGELFF.